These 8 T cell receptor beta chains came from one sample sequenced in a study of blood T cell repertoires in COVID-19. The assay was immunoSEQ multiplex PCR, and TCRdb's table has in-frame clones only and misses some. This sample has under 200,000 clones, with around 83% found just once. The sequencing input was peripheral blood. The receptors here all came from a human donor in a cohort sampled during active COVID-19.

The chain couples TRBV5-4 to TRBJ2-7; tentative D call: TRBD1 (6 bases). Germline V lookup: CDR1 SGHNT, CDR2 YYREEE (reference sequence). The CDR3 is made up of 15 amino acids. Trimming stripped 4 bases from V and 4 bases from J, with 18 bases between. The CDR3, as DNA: TGTGCCAGCAGCCCCCCGGGAACAGGGATGTACGAGCAGTACTTC. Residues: CASSPPGTGMYEQYF.

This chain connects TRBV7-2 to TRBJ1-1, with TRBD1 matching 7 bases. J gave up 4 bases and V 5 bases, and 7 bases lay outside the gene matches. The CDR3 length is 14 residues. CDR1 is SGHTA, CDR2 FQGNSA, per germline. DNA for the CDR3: TGTGCCAGCAGCCAAGGGGCAGGGGGCACTGAAGCTTTCTTT. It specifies CASSQGAGGTEAFF.

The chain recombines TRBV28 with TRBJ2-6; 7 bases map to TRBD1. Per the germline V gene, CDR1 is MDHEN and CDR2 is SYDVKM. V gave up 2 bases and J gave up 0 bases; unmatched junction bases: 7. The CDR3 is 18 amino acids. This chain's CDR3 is CASSLGQAPLSGANVLTF. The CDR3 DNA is TGTGCCAGCAGTTTAGGACAGGCCCCTCTCTCTGGGGCCAACGTCCTGACTTTC.

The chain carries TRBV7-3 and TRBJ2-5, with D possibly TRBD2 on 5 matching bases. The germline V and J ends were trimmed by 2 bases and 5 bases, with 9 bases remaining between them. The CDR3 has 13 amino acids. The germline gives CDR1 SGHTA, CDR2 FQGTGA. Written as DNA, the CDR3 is TGTGCCAGCAGCTTAGTAAGGGAGGAGACCCAGTACTTC. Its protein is CASSLVREETQYF.

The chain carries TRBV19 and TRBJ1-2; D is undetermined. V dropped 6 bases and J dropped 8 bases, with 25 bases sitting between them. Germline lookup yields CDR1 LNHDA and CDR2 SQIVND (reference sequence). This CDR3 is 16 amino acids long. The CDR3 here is CASSRTGIDLTIGYTF. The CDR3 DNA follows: TGTGCCAGTAGCAGGACGGGAATAGACCTAACTATCGGCTACACCTTC.

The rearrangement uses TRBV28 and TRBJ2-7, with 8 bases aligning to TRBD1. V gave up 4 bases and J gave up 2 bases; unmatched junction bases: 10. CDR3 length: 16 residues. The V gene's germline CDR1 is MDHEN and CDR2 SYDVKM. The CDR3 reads CASSSPSHRGAYEQYF. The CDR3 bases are TGTGCCAGCAGTTCCCCAAGCCACAGGGGGGCCTACGAGCAGTACTTC.

The CDR3 DNA reads TGTGCCAGTAGTTGGGACAGGGAATCACCCCTCCACTTT. It specifies CASSWDRESPLHF. The rearrangement links TRBV19 to TRBJ1-6; 9 nucleotides agree with TRBD1. The CDR3 consists of 13 residues. V was pared by 5 bases and J by 10 bases, with 3 bases of the junction left unmatched. Looked up from germline, CDR1 is LNHDA and CDR2 is SQIVND (reference sequence).

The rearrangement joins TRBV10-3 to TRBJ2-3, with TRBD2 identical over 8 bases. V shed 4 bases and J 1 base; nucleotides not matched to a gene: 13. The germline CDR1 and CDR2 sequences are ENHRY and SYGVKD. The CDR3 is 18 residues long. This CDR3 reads CAISGPLGAGARTDTQYF. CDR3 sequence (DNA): TGTGCCATCAGTGGACCCCTCGGAGCGGGAGCTCGCACAGATACGCAGTATTTT.